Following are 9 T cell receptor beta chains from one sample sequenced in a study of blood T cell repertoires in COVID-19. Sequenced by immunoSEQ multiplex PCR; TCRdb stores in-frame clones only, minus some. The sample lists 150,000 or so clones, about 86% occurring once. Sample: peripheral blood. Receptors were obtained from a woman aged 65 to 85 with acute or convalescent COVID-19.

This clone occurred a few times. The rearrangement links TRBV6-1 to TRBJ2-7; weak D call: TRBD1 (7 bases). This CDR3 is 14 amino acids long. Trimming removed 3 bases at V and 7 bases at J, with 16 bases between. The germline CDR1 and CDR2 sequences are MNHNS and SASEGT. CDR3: CASSDQGGRGEQYF. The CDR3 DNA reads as TGTGCCAGCAGTGATCAGGGGGGCCGGGGGGAGCAGTACTTC.

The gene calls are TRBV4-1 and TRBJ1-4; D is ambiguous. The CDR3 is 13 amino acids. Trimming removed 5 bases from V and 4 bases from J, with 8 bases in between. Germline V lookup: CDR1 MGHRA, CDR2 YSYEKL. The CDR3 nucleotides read TGCGCCAGCAGCTCGCGGGTTAATGAAAAACTGTTTTTT. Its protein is CASSSRVNEKLFF.

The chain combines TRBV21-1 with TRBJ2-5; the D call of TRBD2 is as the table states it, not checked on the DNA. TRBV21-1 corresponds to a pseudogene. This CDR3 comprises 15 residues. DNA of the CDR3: TGTGCCAGCGGCGTAGCGGGGCCCTTCCAAGAGACCCAGTACTTC. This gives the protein CASGVAGPFQETQYF.

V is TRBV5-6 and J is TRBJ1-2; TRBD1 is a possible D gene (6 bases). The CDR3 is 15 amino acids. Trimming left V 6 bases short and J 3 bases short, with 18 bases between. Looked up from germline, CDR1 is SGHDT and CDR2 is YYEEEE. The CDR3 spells CASTPVAGVDYGYTF. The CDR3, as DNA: TGTGCCAGCACCCCTGTGGCAGGGGTCGACTATGGCTACACCTTC. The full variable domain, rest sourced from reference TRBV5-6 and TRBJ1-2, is DAGVTQSPTHLIKTRGQQVTLRCSPKSGHDTVSWYQQALGQGPQFIFQYYEEEERQRGNFPDRFSGHQFPNYSSELNVNALLLGDSALYLCASTPVAGVDYGYTFGSGTRLTVV.

The CDR3 DNA sequence: TGTGCCAGCAGCCAAGGGGACAGGGGGAACACTGAAGCTTTCTTT. Its protein is CASSQGDRGNTEAFF. V usage is TRBV4-2 and J usage is TRBJ1-1, with 10 bases identical to TRBD1. CDR1 and CDR2 from the germline V gene are LGHNA and YNFKEQ. The CDR3 has 15 residues. V shed 1 base, J shed 1 base, and the junction held 0 bases outside the gene matches.

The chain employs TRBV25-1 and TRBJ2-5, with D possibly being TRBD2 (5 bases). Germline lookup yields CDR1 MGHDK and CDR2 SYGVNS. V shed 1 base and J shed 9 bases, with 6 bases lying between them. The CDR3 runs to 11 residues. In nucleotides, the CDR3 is TGTGCCAGCAGTGAATCGGGGTCCCAGTACTTC. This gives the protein CASSESGSQYF.

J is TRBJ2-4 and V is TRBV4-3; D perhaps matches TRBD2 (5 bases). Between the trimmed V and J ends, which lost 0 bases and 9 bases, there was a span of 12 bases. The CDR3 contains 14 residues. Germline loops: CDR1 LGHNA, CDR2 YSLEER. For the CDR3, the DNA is TGCGCCAGCAGCCAAGAAGGGCTAGCTGGCATTCAGTACTTC. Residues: CASSQEGLAGIQYF.

CDR3 sequence reads: CASSDRTGSYEQYF. The DNA of the CDR3 is TGTGCCAGCAGTGACCGGACAGGGAGCTACGAGCAGTACTTC. J is TRBJ2-7 and V is TRBV6-1; 8 bases are shared with TRBD1. There are 14 residues in the CDR3. Looked up from germline, CDR1 is MNHNS and CDR2 is SASEGT. Trimming at V came to 3 bases and at J to 3 bases, leaving 4 bases not matched to a gene.

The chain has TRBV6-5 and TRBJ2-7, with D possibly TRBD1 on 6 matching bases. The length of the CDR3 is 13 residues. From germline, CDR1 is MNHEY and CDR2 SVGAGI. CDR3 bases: TGTGCGGCTAGAACCGGGACAACGAGCGAGCAGTACTTC. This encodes CAARTGTTSEQYF.